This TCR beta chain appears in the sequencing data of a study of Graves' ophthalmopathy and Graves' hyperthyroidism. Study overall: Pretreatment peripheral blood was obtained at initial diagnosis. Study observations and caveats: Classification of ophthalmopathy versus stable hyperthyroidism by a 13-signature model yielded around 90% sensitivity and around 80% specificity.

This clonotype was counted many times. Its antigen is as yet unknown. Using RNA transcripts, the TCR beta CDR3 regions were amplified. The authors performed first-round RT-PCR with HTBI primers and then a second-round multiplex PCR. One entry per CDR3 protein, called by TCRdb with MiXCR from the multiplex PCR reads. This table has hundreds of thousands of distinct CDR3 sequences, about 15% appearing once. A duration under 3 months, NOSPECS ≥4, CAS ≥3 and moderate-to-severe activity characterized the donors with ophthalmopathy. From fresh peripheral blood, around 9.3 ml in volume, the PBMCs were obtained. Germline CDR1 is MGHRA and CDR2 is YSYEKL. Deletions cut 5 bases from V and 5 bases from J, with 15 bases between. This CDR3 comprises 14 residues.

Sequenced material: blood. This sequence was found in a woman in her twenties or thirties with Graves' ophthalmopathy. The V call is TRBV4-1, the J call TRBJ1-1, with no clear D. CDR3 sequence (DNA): TGCGCCAGCAGCTTCCAAAGTGGGCCTACTGAAGCTTTCTTT. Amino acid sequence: CASSFQSGPTEAFF.